These 11 T cell receptor beta chains originate from one sample sequenced in a study of cytomegalovirus exposure and HLA in healthy donors. In the PCR, 60 Vbeta and 13 Jbeta primers were used. TCRdb's table, derived via immunoSEQ multiplex PCR, lists solely in-frame clones and lacks some. The data show around 170,000 clones, roughly 70% seen once. Sequencing was carried out using PBMCs. Source of these receptors: a girl aged 10 to 17 in good health and CMV-seronegative.

This clone was seen only a few times. The chain combines TRBV7-3 with TRBJ2-1; 11 bases line up with TRBD2. The CDR3 is made up of 14 amino acids. J lost 7 bases, V lost 4 bases, and 3 bases had no gene match. CDR1 is SGHTA, CDR2 FQGTGA, per germline. CDR3 bases: TGTGCCAGCAGCTCGATAGCGGGGGGGAATGAGCAGTTCTTC. Amino acids: CASSSIAGGNEQFF.

The gene calls are TRBV27 and TRBJ2-7; TRBD2 might be the D (6 bases). This CDR3 spans 13 amino acids. V was shortened by 6 bases and J by 3 bases, with 12 bases between the two germline ends. Per the germline V gene, CDR1 is MNHEY and CDR2 is SMNVEV (reference sequence). CDR3 loop: CASRDRENYEQYF. CDR3 nucleotides: TGTGCCAGCAGGGATCGGGAGAACTACGAGCAGTACTTC.

This clone occurred a few times. The CDR3 is CASSLSEVRVQPQHF. CDR3 DNA: TGTGCCAGCAGTTTATCGGAGGTAAGGGTTCAGCCCCAGCATTTT. The genes are TRBV27 and TRBJ1-5, with unresolved D. The CDR3 has 15 residues. Germline V gene lookup returns CDR1 MNHEY and CDR2 SMNVEV (reference sequence). V lost 0 bases and J 6 bases, leaving 12 bases between the germline ends.

This clone was observed at least ten times. V is TRBV10-2 and J is TRBJ2-7; TRBD2 matches at 10 bases. This CDR3 region has 15 residues. Trimming cost V 7 bases and J 1 base; bases outside gene matches: 7. Germline V gene data show CDR1 as WSHSY and CDR2 as SAAADI. The DNA of the CDR3 is TGCGCCAGCATAGCGGGGGGCCCTACTTCCTACGAGCAGTACTTC. This translates into CASIAGGPTSYEQYF.

The CDR3 loop reads CASSEDRGDEAFF. The CDR3 DNA sequence: TGTGCCAGCAGCGAGGACAGGGGGGATGAAGCTTTCTTT. The chain links TRBV13 to TRBJ1-1; 10 nucleotides match TRBD1. V lost 5 bases to trimming and J lost 7 bases; unmatched junction nucleotides: 4. The CDR3 totals 13 residues. Per the germline V gene, CDR1 is PRHDT and CDR2 is FYEKMQ (reference sequence). The full variable domain, completed using reference TRBV13 and TRBJ1-1, is AAGVIQSPRHLIKEKRETATLKCYPIPRHDTVYWYQQGPGQDPQFLISFYEKMQSDKGSIPDRFSAQQFSDYHSELNMSSLELGDSALYFCASSEDRGDEAFFGQGTRLTVV.

This clone was recorded a few times. The chain has TRBV7-9 and TRBJ2-5; 9 bases are shared with TRBD2. There are 14 residues in the CDR3. With 4 bases clipped from V and 6 bases from J, the junction kept 6 bases outside the gene matches. The germline CDR1 and CDR2 sequences are SEHNR and FQNEAQ (reference sequence). As DNA, the CDR3 is TGTGCCAGCAGCTCCCAGCGGGAGGAAAAGACCCAGTACTTC. Its protein product is CASSSQREEKTQYF.

The genes are TRBV18 and TRBJ2-1, with no clear D. Germline CDR1 is KGHSH and CDR2 is LQKENI. The ends were cut back, 3 bases at V and 6 bases at J, with 12 bases in the middle. The CDR3 loop spans 14 amino acids. CDR3 sequence reads: CASSPPPLSNEQFF. The CDR3 DNA follows: TGTGCCAGCTCACCCCCACCCCTTAGCAATGAGCAGTTCTTC.

The chain has TRBV10-3 and TRBJ1-5; D might be TRBD1 (5 bases). V was clipped by 6 bases and J by 7 bases, with 16 bases between them. This CDR3 contains 14 residues. Germline values: CDR1 ENHRY, CDR2 SYGVKD. The CDR3 DNA sequence: TGTGCCATCAGCGAACGCCCGACAGACCAGCCCCAGCATTTT. Protein sequence: CAISERPTDQPQHF.

The chain combines TRBV4-2 with TRBJ2-3; 14 nucleotides line up with TRBD2. V shed 4 bases, J shed 5 bases, and the junction held 5 bases outside the gene matches. Germline CDR1 and CDR2: LGHNA and YNFKEQ. This CDR3 region has 16 residues. The CDR3 reads CASSLTSGGVEDTQYF. As DNA, the CDR3 is TGTGCCAGCAGCCTGACTAGCGGGGGGGTGGAAGATACGCAGTATTTT.

This clone appeared a few times. The chain has TRBV13 and TRBJ2-1; 11 bases map to TRBD2. Trimming removed 1 base from V and 3 bases from J; junction bases left unmatched: 11. Germline V gives CDR1 PRHDT, CDR2 FYEKMQ (reference sequence). The CDR3 contains 19 residues. In nucleotides, the CDR3 is TGTGCCAGCAGCTTAGATCGGGGTCTAGCGGGGGGAAACTACAATGAGCAGTTCTTC. This translates into CASSLDRGLAGGNYNEQFF.

The V and J genes are TRBV18 and TRBJ1-6; D uncertain. The CDR3 length is 15 residues. The germline V gene encodes CDR1 KGHSH and CDR2 LQKENI. V lost 6 bases, J lost 4 bases, and 13 bases lay in between. CDR3 nucleotides: TGTGCCAGCTCTCTAGAATGGCAGTATAATTCACCCCTCCACTTT. Its protein is CASSLEWQYNSPLHF.